The 3 T cell receptor beta chains reported below all come from one sample, sequenced in a study of early T cells in non-severe SARS-CoV-2 infection. TCRdb re-called the 5' RACE reads through MiXCR, storing one row per CDR3 protein. The sample has over 80,000 distinct CDR3 sequences; 9.5% to 15% are singletons. This specimen consisted of whole blood, obtained at baseline. The receptor set was obtained from an adult who was a healthcare worker with PCR-confirmed SARS-CoV-2 infection or an uninfected control (not recorded which).

The sample holds a few counts of this clonotype. This rearrangement joins TRBV7-8 to TRBJ2-5; D might be TRBD1 or TRBD2, each matching 5 bases. This CDR3 is 17 amino acids long. In germline, CDR1 is SGHVS, CDR2 FQNEAQ. V gave up 0 bases and J gave up 6 bases, with 20 bases separating them. The chain's CDR3 is CASSLAGVGVLVKTQYF. CDR3 nucleotide sequence: TGTGCCAGCAGCTTAGCGGGGGTCGGGGTGTTGGTGAAGACCCAGTACTTC.

This clonotype was seen a few times. The chain recombines TRBV20-1 with TRBJ2-6; D gene ambiguous. The CDR3 has 15 residues. V was shortened by 3 bases and J by 0 bases, with 9 bases between the two germline ends. In germline, CDR1 is DFQATT, CDR2 SNEGSKA (reference sequence). CDR3 sequence (DNA): TGCAGTGCTAGGGGCTCACCCTCTGGGGCCAACGTCCTGACTTTC. It is translated as CSARGSPSGANVLTF.

This clonotype was detected many times. The rearrangement joins TRBV27 to TRBJ1-2, with 9 bases lining up with TRBD1. This CDR3 comprises 18 residues. Unmatched junction bases numbered 17, after V lost 5 bases and J lost 4 bases. Germline V gives CDR1 MNHEY, CDR2 SMNVEV (reference sequence). CDR3 bases: TGTGCCAGCAGTCCCCCAGCCGGGTTGGGACAGGGAATCTATGGCTACACCTTC. Its translation: CASSPPAGLGQGIYGYTF.